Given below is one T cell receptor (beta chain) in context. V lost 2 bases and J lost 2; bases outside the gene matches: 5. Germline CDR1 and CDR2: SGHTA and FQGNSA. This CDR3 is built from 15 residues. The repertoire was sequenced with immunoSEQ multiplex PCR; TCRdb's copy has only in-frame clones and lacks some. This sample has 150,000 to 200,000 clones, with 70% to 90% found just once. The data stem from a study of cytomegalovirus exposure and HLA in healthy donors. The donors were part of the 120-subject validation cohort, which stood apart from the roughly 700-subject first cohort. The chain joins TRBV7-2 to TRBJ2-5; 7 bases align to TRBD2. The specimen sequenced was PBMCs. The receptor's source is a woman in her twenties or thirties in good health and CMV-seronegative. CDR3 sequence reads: CASSLLGAGQETQYF. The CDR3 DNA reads TGTGCCAGCAGCTTATTGGGAGCGGGGCAAGAGACCCAGTACTTC.